These 19 T cell receptor beta chains came from one sample sequenced in a study of graft-versus-host responses after intestinal transplantation. TCRdb's table, derived via immunoSEQ multiplex PCR, lists solely in-frame clones and lacks some. The sample holds under 45,000 clones; 89% are singletons and the top ten take about 7%. The source was PBMCs, collected around 280 days after transplant. These receptors originate from a human patient who received an intestinal transplant, so some T cells may come from the graft donor.

This chain connects TRBV5-1 to TRBJ2-5; D may be TRBD1 or TRBD2 (5 bases each). The V end was cut by 5 bases, the J end by 7 bases, with 18 bases between. CDR3 size: 14 residues. Per germline, CDR1 SGHRS and CDR2 YFSETQ. CDR3 sequence: CASRTGDGSGTQYF. The CDR3, as DNA: TGCGCCAGCAGGACCGGGGACGGATCGGGGACCCAGTACTTC.

This clone came up once. The chain has TRBV5-1 and TRBJ2-7; no reliable D call. Between the trimmed V and J ends, which lost 0 bases and 2 bases, there was a span of 9 bases. Per germline, CDR1 SGHRS and CDR2 YFSETQ. The CDR3 runs 14 residues. The CDR3 bases are TGCGCCAGCAGCTTGGACGACGGTACCTACGAGCAGTACTTC. Translating gives CASSLDDGTYEQYF.

The chain has TRBV7-9 and TRBJ1-1; D gene unclear. Deletions cut 0 bases from V and 0 bases from J, with 5 bases between. Germline V gives CDR1 SEHNR, CDR2 FQNEAQ (reference sequence). The CDR3 is made up of 14 amino acids. CDR3 nucleotide sequence: TGTGCCAGCAGCTTAGCGACATTGAACACTGAAGCTTTCTTT. This encodes CASSLATLNTEAFF.

This clone came up a few times. The chain combines TRBV5-1 with TRBJ2-3; 7 positions match TRBD2. The V gene's germline CDR1 is SGHRS and CDR2 YFSETQ. The CDR3 sequence is 15 residues long. V shed 5 bases, J shed 4 bases, and the junction held 10 bases outside the gene matches. CDR3 in DNA: TGCGCCAGCAGGGAGGGTGCGGGAGCGGCAGATACGCAGTATTTT. It codes for CASREGAGAADTQYF.

The chain employs TRBV11-3 and TRBJ2-7; the D is unclear. CDR3 size: 12 residues. Germline V gene lookup returns CDR1 SGHNT and CDR2 YENEEA. V lost 5 bases to trimming and J lost 5 bases, with 10 bases between them. CDR3 sequence: CASSAARDEQYF. The DNA for the CDR3 is TGTGCCAGCAGCGCGGCCCGCGACGAGCAGTACTTC. Drawing the rest from reference TRBV11-3 and TRBJ2-7, the complete variable domain is EAGVVQSPRYKIIEKKQPVAFWCNPISGHNTLYWYLQNLGQGPELLIRYENEEAVDDSQLPKDRFSAERLKGVDSTLKIQPAELGDSAVYLCASSAARDEQYFGPGTRLTVT.

The chain uses TRBV6-4 and TRBJ2-3, with TRBD1 identical over 9 bases. The CDR3 loop spans 15 amino acids. J was trimmed by 4 bases and V by 3 bases; bases with no gene match: 5. Germline CDR1 reads MRHNA; CDR2 reads SNTAGT. CDR3 nucleotide sequence: TGTGCCAGCAGTGATTCGGGACAGGGATCAGATACGCAGTATTTT. Its translation is CASSDSGQGSDTQYF.

This chain uses TRBV7-9 with TRBJ2-5; the match to TRBD2 covers 12 bases. V was pared by 1 base and J by 2 bases, with 5 bases of the junction left unmatched. Germline V gives CDR1 SEHNR, CDR2 FQNEAQ (reference sequence). The CDR3 has 17 amino acids. The CDR3 reads CASSLGNLAGGQETQYF. The CDR3, as DNA: TGTGCCAGCAGCTTAGGGAACCTAGCGGGGGGGCAAGAGACCCAGTACTTC.

CDR3: CASSDRTRRGDRYEQYF. CDR3 coding DNA: TGTGCCAGCAGTGATAGGACGAGGCGGGGGGATCGCTACGAGCAGTACTTC. The gene calls are TRBV6-1 and TRBJ2-7; 8 bases match TRBD2. The CDR3 contains 17 residues. The junction had 13 bases not matched to a gene; V was cut back by 3 bases and J by 3 bases. Germline V gene sequence: CDR1 MNHNS, CDR2 SASEGT.

The CDR3 region has the DNA TGCGCCAGCAGCTTGTCCGGGTCTGGTAATTCACCCCTCCACTTT. Amino acids: CASSLSGSGNSPLHF. The chain has TRBV5-1 and TRBJ1-6; D not resolved. CDR3 length: 15 amino acids. Germline CDR1 reads SGHRS; CDR2 reads YFSETQ. Trimming took 1 base from V and 6 from J, leaving 11 bases between them. The whole variable domain, remainder taken from reference TRBV5-1 and TRBJ1-6, is KAGVTQTPRYLIKTRGQQVTLSCSPISGHRSVSWYQQTPGQGLQFLFEYFSETQRNKGNFPGRFSGRQFSNSRSEMNVSTLELGDSALYLCASSLSGSGNSPLHFGNGTRLTVT.

The chain has TRBV7-9 and TRBJ2-3; 12 nucleotides line up with TRBD2. The CDR3 loop spans 17 amino acids. V lost 1 base and J lost 2; bases outside the gene matches: 4. The germline gives CDR1 SEHNR, CDR2 FQNEAQ (reference sequence). The CDR3 DNA reads as TGTGCCAGCAGCTTAGGAGGACTAGCGGGACCCACAGATACGCAGTATTTT. Its protein is CASSLGGLAGPTDTQYF.

The CDR3 spells CTSSQAGQTKTNEKLFF. As DNA, the CDR3 is TGCACCAGCAGCCAAGCCGGACAGACCAAAACTAATGAAAAACTGTTTTTT. V is TRBV1 and J is TRBJ1-4; the tabulated D call, TRBD1, remains unverified against the DNA. TRBV1 is noted as a pseudogene. The CDR3 runs 17 residues.

This clone has only a few counts. The V and J genes are TRBV15 and TRBJ2-3; 7 bases map to TRBD2. Germline loops: CDR1 LNHNV, CDR2 YYDKDF (reference sequence). The CDR3 has 15 residues. V lost 8 bases to trimming and J lost 2 bases; unmatched junction nucleotides: 10. CDR3 bases: TGTGCCACCGGCCCGGGTGCGGGGGACACAGATACGCAGTATTTT. Its protein is CATGPGAGDTDTQYF. Combining the CDR3 with reference TRBV15 and TRBJ2-3 gives the whole variable domain DAMVIQNPRYQVTQFGKPVTLSCSQTLNHNVMYWYQQKSSQAPKLLFHYYDKDFNNEADTPDNFQSRRPNTSFCFLDIRSPGLGDTAMYLCATGPGAGDTDTQYFGPGTRLTVL.

V and J are TRBV11-1 and TRBJ2-7; D is ambiguous. V lost 2 bases, J lost 4 bases, and 6 bases lay in between. Germline lookup yields CDR1 SGHAT and CDR2 FQDESV (reference sequence). This CDR3 has 12 amino acids. In DNA, the CDR3 is TGTGCCAGCAGCTTATCAGTTTACGAGCAGTACTTC. As protein: CASSLSVYEQYF.

This chain uses TRBV27 with TRBJ2-7; TRBD2 is a possible D gene (6 bases). This CDR3 comprises 15 residues. The germline V and J ends were trimmed by 5 bases and 2 bases, with 16 bases remaining between them. CDR1 is MNHEY and CDR2 is SMNVEV in the germline V gene (reference sequence). Here the CDR3 DNA reads TGTGCCAGCAGTCTAGCACTGGGGGGAACCTACGAGCAGTACTTC. Translated: CASSLALGGTYEQYF.

The chain employs TRBV4-2 and TRBJ2-3; 7 positions match TRBD1. Losses at the gene ends were 0 bases for V and 4 bases for J; bases not matched to a gene: 10. The germline V gene encodes CDR1 LGHNA and CDR2 YNFKEQ. The CDR3 covers 17 residues. For the CDR3, the DNA is TGTGCCAGCAGCCAAGAGAGTGACAGGGCGTCCGCAGATACGCAGTATTTT. Protein sequence: CASSQESDRASADTQYF.

V gene TRBV6-1 combines with J gene TRBJ2-5; 7 bases fit TRBD2. Germline trimming cut 3 bases from V and 5 bases from J; bases unmatched to any gene: 9. Germline CDR1 MNHNS, CDR2 SASEGT. The CDR3 spans 15 residues. The DNA of the CDR3 is TGTGCCAGCAGTGAGGAAACTAGCGATTGGGAGACCCAGTACTTC. Its translation is CASSEETSDWETQYF.

The chain uses TRBV25-1 and TRBJ1-2; D perhaps matches TRBD1 (6 bases). The CDR3 covers 13 residues. Trimming removed 3 bases from V and 5 bases from J, with 10 bases in between. Germline V gene lookup returns CDR1 MGHDK and CDR2 SYGVNS. Here the CDR3 DNA reads TGTGCCAGCAGTGAGGGGGCAGCATATGGCTACACCTTC. It codes for CASSEGAAYGYTF.

This chain connects TRBV10-2 to TRBJ2-7; possibly TRBD1 for D (5 bases). The CDR3 contains 15 residues. Germline V lookup: CDR1 WSHSY, CDR2 SAAADI. Trimming took 7 bases from V and 1 from J, leaving 17 bases between them. As DNA, the CDR3 is TGCGCCAGCACTCTACAGGTGGGAATATCCTACGAGCAGTACTTC. It translates to CASTLQVGISYEQYF.

The chain uses TRBV7-9 and TRBJ2-3; D is unresolved. Trimming removed 6 bases at V and 3 bases at J, with 16 bases between. Germline loops: CDR1 SEHNR, CDR2 FQNEAQ (reference sequence). CDR3 length equals 15 residues. CDR3 region: CASRVGRNVTDTQYF. The CDR3 region has the DNA TGTGCCAGCAGAGTTGGACGGAATGTAACAGATACGCAGTATTTT.